Below, 16 T cell receptor beta chains from the same sample are listed, as sequenced in a study of T-cell memory formation after mild COVID-19. TCRdb re-analysed the 5' RACE reads in MiXCR, keeping a single row per CDR3 protein. Of 300,000 to 350,000 distinct CDR3 sequences listed, just under 20% are singletons. The sample taken for sequencing was PBMCs or a T cell subset sorted from them (not recorded which). The receptors were gathered from a young man who had mild COVID-19 (a few samples of this study predate the infection). Cell type and time point are not known.

This clonotype was observed a handful of times. This chain connects TRBV29-1 to TRBJ1-1, with D maybe TRBD1 (5 bases). The length of the CDR3 is 12 residues. From germline, CDR1 is SQVTM and CDR2 ANQGSEA. The ends were cut back, 4 bases at V and 6 bases at J, with 12 bases in the middle. CDR3 sequence: CSVGNRISEAFF. The CDR3 nucleotides are TGCAGCGTTGGAAACAGGATCTCTGAAGCTTTCTTT. Full variable domain (rest looked up from reference TRBV29-1 and TRBJ1-1): SAVISQKPSRDICQRGTSLTIQCQVDSQVTMMFWYRQQPGQSLTLIATANQGSEATYESGFVIDKFPISRPNLTFSTLTVSNMSPEDSSIYLCSVGNRISEAFFGQGTRLTVV.

The sample holds many counts of this clonotype. The rearrangement links TRBV12-3 or TRBV12-4 to TRBJ2-3; a weak D match, TRBD2 (5 bases). This CDR3 is 14 amino acids long. Deletions cut 5 bases from V and 0 bases from J, with 9 bases between. In DNA form, the CDR3 reads TGTGCCAGCAGTCCCGGGGTGAGCACAGATACGCAGTATTTT. Protein: CASSPGVSTDTQYF.

The chain carries TRBV12-3 or TRBV12-4 and TRBJ2-6, with unresolved D. The CDR3 consists of 13 residues. V dropped 10 bases and J dropped 3 bases, with 10 bases sitting between them. DNA of the CDR3: TGTGCCATCAACCCCAATGGGGCCAACGTCCTGACTTTC. This gives the protein CAINPNGANVLTF.

Only a few counts were recorded for this clonotype. The V and J genes are TRBV20-1 and TRBJ2-5; D is undetermined. This CDR3 contains 13 residues. Germline loops: CDR1 DFQATT, CDR2 SNEGSKA (reference sequence). The V gene lost 6 bases and the J gene lost 5 bases, with 16 bases spanning the gap. The CDR3 DNA reads as TGCAGTGCCCCGCTCTTGAGCTTCGAGACCCAGTACTTC. Protein: CSAPLLSFETQYF.

The table lists this clonotype with a few counts. V gene TRBV4-3 combines with J gene TRBJ2-5, with D maybe TRBD2 (6 bases). Trimming shortened V by 0 bases and J by 4 bases, and 12 bases separated the two germline ends. The CDR3 totals 15 residues. The germline gives CDR1 LGHNA, CDR2 YSLEER. In DNA, the CDR3 is TGCGCCAGCAGCCAAGATGCTAGCGTGGGAGAGACCCAGTACTTC. Its protein product is CASSQDASVGETQYF.

CDR3 DNA: TGTGCCACCAGCAGAGATCTGGGGGACAGGGTGGTCGTC. Translating gives CATSRDLGDRVVV. The chain carries TRBV15 and TRBJ2-7; 9 positions match TRBD1. The CDR3 runs to 13 residues. The germline V gene has CDR1 LNHNV and CDR2 YYDKDF (reference sequence).

In this sample, this clonotype turned up many times. CDR3 region: CASSRGYEQYF. The DNA for the CDR3 is TGTGCCAGCAGCCGAGGGTACGAGCAGTACTTC. V usage is TRBV12-3 or TRBV12-4 and J usage is TRBJ2-7; weak D call: TRBD2 (5 bases). V lost 6 bases and J lost 4, with 7 bases in between. The CDR3 spans 11 residues.

This clonotype was picked up many times. The V gene is TRBV7-2, the J gene TRBJ2-7; TRBD2 aligns across 9 bases. CDR1 and CDR2 from the germline V gene are SGHTA and FQGNSA. V trimming: 1 base; J trimming: 5 bases; junction bases outside the gene matches: 6. CDR3 length: 15 residues. CDR3 sequence reads: CASSLVASGVNEQYF. CDR3 in DNA: TGTGCCAGCAGCTTAGTCGCTAGCGGGGTAAACGAGCAGTACTTC.

The chain couples TRBV4-1 to TRBJ1-2, with 7 bases identical to TRBD1. After removal of 3 bases from V and 5 bases from J, the junction contained 9 bases not matched to a gene. CDR3 length: 15 amino acids. Germline V gives CDR1 MGHRA, CDR2 YSYEKL. In DNA form, the CDR3 reads TGCGCCAGCAGCCATGTCGGGACAGAACTTTATGGCTACACCTTC. Amino acid sequence: CASSHVGTELYGYTF.

This clonotype was counted ten times or more. The V gene is TRBV30, the J gene TRBJ1-1; weak D call: TRBD1 (5 bases). Germline V gene sequence: CDR1 GTSNPN, CDR2 SVGIG (reference sequence). The CDR3 contains 14 residues. V lost 1 base, J lost 10 bases, and 19 bases lay in between. The CDR3 DNA follows: TGTGCCTGGAGTGGTCCTCCTAACAGGATTGGAGCTTTCTTT. Its protein product is CAWSGPPNRIGAFF. Full variable domain (remainder filled in from reference TRBV30 and TRBJ1-1): SQTIHQWPATLVQPVGSPLSLECTVEGTSNPNLYWYRQAAGRGLQLLFYSVGIGQISSEVPQNLSASRPQDRQFILSSKKLLLSDSGFYLCAWSGPPNRIGAFFGQGTRLTVV.

This clonotype was found a few times. V usage is TRBV4-3 and J usage is TRBJ2-1; D uncertain. Germline V gene lookup returns CDR1 LGHNA and CDR2 YSLEER. With 0 bases removed from V and 0 bases from J, the gap between germline ends came to 9 bases. CDR3 length equals 16 residues. CDR3 amino acids: CASSQDGDYSYNEQFF. The CDR3 coding sequence is TGCGCCAGCAGCCAAGACGGCGATTACTCCTACAATGAGCAGTTCTTC.

The chain couples TRBV4-2 to TRBJ2-7, with 11 bases matching TRBD2. The CDR3 runs to 16 residues. Germline V lookup: CDR1 LGHNA, CDR2 YNFKEQ. The J segment lost 4 bases and the V segment lost 1 base, leaving 6 bases of the junction unmatched. For the CDR3, the DNA is TGTGCCAGCAGCCAAGCGCTTAGCGGGGGGGCGTACGAGCAGTACTTC. Translation: CASSQALSGGAYEQYF.

With respect to this clonotype: A read error is possible here, since a much larger clone lies one base away. J is TRBJ1-3 and V is TRBV4-2; D remains unclear. This CDR3 spans 16 amino acids. Germline-derived CDR1 and CDR2 are LGHNA and YNFKEQ. The V gene lost 0 bases and the J gene lost 0 bases, with 9 bases spanning the gap. This CDR3 reads CASSQDREISGNTIYF. Here the CDR3 DNA reads TGTGCCAGCAGCCAAGATAGGGAGATCTCTGGAAACACCATATATTTT.

This clonotype has a count of ten or more. The chain recombines TRBV6-2 or TRBV6-3 with TRBJ2-5; D is uncertain. V gave up 8 bases and J gave up 1 base, with 11 bases separating them. Germline CDR1 MNHEY, CDR2 SVGEGT. The CDR3 consists of 13 residues. As DNA, the CDR3 is TGTGCCAGCCGAGCACACAGCCAAGAGACCCAGTACTTC. Translation: CASRAHSQETQYF.

In its sample, this clonotype was seen a few times. J is TRBJ2-3 and V is TRBV11-2; 11 bases fit TRBD2. J lost 0 bases, V lost 4 bases, and 6 bases had no gene match. Germline-derived CDR1 and CDR2 are SGHAT and FQNNGV. This CDR3 is built from 17 residues. CDR3 residues: CASSSATSGVSTDTQYF. CDR3 coding DNA: TGTGCCAGCAGCTCCGCGACTAGCGGGGTTAGCACAGATACGCAGTATTTT.

This chain uses TRBV7-3 with TRBJ1-2, with TRBD1 as a possible D gene (5 bases). Germline values: CDR1 SGHTA, CDR2 FQGTGA. V was clipped by 5 bases and J by 7 bases, with 8 bases between them. The CDR3 is 11 amino acids. CDR3 nucleotide sequence: TGTGCCAGCAGCCAGGGTGGTGGCTACACCTTC. Translation: CASSQGGGYTF.